These 10 T cell receptor beta chains originate from one sample sequenced in a study of blood T cell repertoires in COVID-19. Profiling relied on immunoSEQ multiplex PCR, and the TCRdb table lists in-frame clones only, not all of them. In the table there are roughly 180,000 clones, approximately 87% of which are singletons. Sequenced: PBMCs or T cells enriched from blood (not recorded which). These receptors originate from a woman between 50 and 59 years old who had recovered from COVID-19.

The CDR3 region is CASSLEGDTAYEQYV. In nucleotides, the CDR3 is TGTGCCAGCAGCTTAGAGGGGGACACCGCCTACGAGCAGTACGTC. The rearrangement links TRBV11-3 to TRBJ2-7; D is possibly TRBD1 (6 bases). V lost 0 bases and J lost 2, with 11 bases in between. The germline V gene has CDR1 SGHNT and CDR2 YENEEA. CDR3 length: 15 residues.

The chain combines TRBV6-5 with TRBJ1-2, with D hard to call. The germline CDR1 and CDR2 sequences are MNHEY and SVGAGI. The CDR3 length is 13 residues. V gave up 5 bases and J gave up 2 bases, with 9 bases separating them. This chain's CDR3 is CASSPHSNYGYTF. The CDR3 DNA is TGTGCCAGCAGTCCCCACAGCAACTATGGCTACACCTTC.

This chain links TRBV6-1 with TRBJ1-1; D gene uncertain. The V gene's germline CDR1 is MNHNS and CDR2 SASEGT. V lost 4 bases and J 4 bases, leaving 19 bases between the germline ends. The CDR3 consists of 16 residues. This chain's CDR3 is CASSGSWHHASTEAFF. In DNA, the CDR3 is TGTGCCAGCAGTGGGTCGTGGCATCACGCCAGCACTGAAGCTTTCTTT.

The J gene is TRBJ2-7, the V gene TRBV4-1; D is unclear. Germline V CDR1 and CDR2: MGHRA, YSYEKL. CDR3 length: 8 amino acids. The CDR3 protein is CASTRWAV. DNA for the CDR3: TGCGCCAGCACCCGATGGGCCGTC.

The rearrangement links TRBV6-4 to TRBJ2-1, with a possible D match to TRBD1 (6 bases). The germline CDR1 and CDR2 sequences are MRHNA and SNTAGT. This CDR3 is 14 amino acids long. The V end lost 6 bases, the J end lost 0 bases, and 9 bases lay between the germline ends. CDR3 residues: CASSRRGSYNEQFF. CDR3 nucleotide sequence: TGTGCCAGCAGCCGCAGGGGCTCCTACAATGAGCAGTTCTTC.

The V and J genes are TRBV28 and TRBJ1-6; 8 positions match TRBD1. V was clipped by 6 bases and J by 4 bases; unmatched bases: 14. From germline, CDR1 is MDHEN and CDR2 SYDVKM. The CDR3 totals 18 residues. The CDR3: CASSTPGTGGIYNSPLHF. The CDR3 nucleotides read TGTGCCAGCAGCACCCCGGGGACAGGTGGAATTTATAATTCACCCCTCCACTTT.

The chain recombines TRBV11-3 with TRBJ2-5; TRBD1 aligns across 10 bases. The CDR3 is made up of 16 amino acids. CDR1 is SGHNT and CDR2 is YENEEA in the germline V gene. The V and J ends lost 2 bases and 4 bases, in that order; junction bases with no gene match: 7. The CDR3 sequence: CASSLITGTGVETQYF. CDR3 nucleotides: TGTGCCAGCAGCTTAATAACCGGGACAGGGGTAGAGACCCAGTACTTC.

This clone has more than one count but fewer than ten. The genes are TRBV6-4 and TRBJ1-5, with 7 positions matching TRBD1. Per germline, CDR1 MRHNA and CDR2 SNTAGT. CDR3 size: 15 residues. Trimming took 6 bases from V and 6 from J; bases not matched to a gene: 11. CDR3 region: CASSERGGGSQPQHF. The CDR3 region has the DNA TGTGCCAGCAGCGAACGAGGGGGCGGTAGTCAGCCCCAGCATTTT.

This clone has only one observation. The gene calls are TRBV7-3 and TRBJ2-1; 9 bases are a match to TRBD1. The V segment lost 5 bases and the J segment 1 base; nucleotides outside the gene matches: 6. Looked up from germline, CDR1 is SGHTA and CDR2 is FQGTGA. The CDR3 runs to 16 residues. CDR3 nucleotides: TGTGCCAGCAGCCGAACAGGGGGCGCGTCCTACAATGAGCAGTTCTTC. This sequence encodes CASSRTGGASYNEQFF.

The chain combines TRBV7-2 with TRBJ1-6; 8 bases fit TRBD1. Trimming cost V 1 base and J 10 bases; bases outside gene matches: 6. The germline CDR1 and CDR2 sequences are SGHTA and FQGNSA. The CDR3 totals 15 residues. The DNA for the CDR3 is TGTGCCAGCAGCTTAGGGCCAGGGGGCCGCTCACCCCTCCACTTT. This sequence encodes CASSLGPGGRSPLHF.